The entry below describes one T cell receptor beta chain. The target antigen is unknown. TCRdb keeps only in-frame clones here, not all; method: immunoSEQ multiplex PCR. The sample lists about 80,000 clones; 60% to 85% were seen once. The data belong to a study of radiotherapy plus CTLA-4 blockade in lung cancer. Study-wide findings and caveats: Expansion of tumor-derived TCR clones was observed in blood after radiotherapy plus ipilimumab.

CDR3 length equals 16 residues. V lost 5 bases, J lost 3 bases, and 7 bases stayed unmatched. The V gene's germline CDR1 is SEHNR and CDR2 FQNEAQ (reference sequence). The specimen comprised peripheral blood, sampled from a patient treated with radiotherapy plus ipilimumab. The TCR comes from a human donor with non-small cell lung cancer whose response to radiotherapy plus ipilimumab could not be evaluated. Some clones in this sample may be carry-over from other donors' samples. The J gene is TRBJ1-4, the V gene TRBV7-9; 9 positions match TRBD1. CDR3 residues: CASSMGQGRSNEKLFF. CDR3 bases: TGTGCCAGCAGCATGGGACAGGGCAGGTCTAATGAAAAACTGTTTTTT.